The 17 T cell receptor beta chains presented below share a single source sample, sequenced in a study of blood T cell repertoires in COVID-19. Clones were read by immunoSEQ multiplex PCR, and TCRdb kept only the in-frame ones, dropping some. This table has 25,000 to 30,000 clones, 80% appearing once. Sample: peripheral blood. These receptors were taken from a woman in her seventies with acute or convalescent COVID-19.

The V and J genes are TRBV4-3 and TRBJ1-4, with D maybe TRBD1 (6 bases). With 4 bases removed from V and 3 bases from J, the gap between germline ends came to 12 bases. The CDR3 totals 15 residues. Germline CDR1 LGHNA, CDR2 YSLEER. The chain's CDR3 is CASSRGRGANEKLFF. CDR3 nucleotide sequence: TGCGCCAGCAGCCGGGGGCGGGGGGCTAATGAAAAACTGTTTTTT.

This chain joins TRBV15 and TRBJ2-1; D is perhaps TRBD2 (6 bases). CDR3 size: 17 residues. The germline CDR1 and CDR2 sequences are LNHNV and YYDKDF (reference sequence). Trimming removed 0 bases at V and 9 bases at J, with 21 bases between. The CDR3 DNA follows: TGTGCCACCAGCAGAGAGGCCTTAACGGGAGCTTCAGGTGAGCAGTTCTTC. Translated, it gives CATSREALTGASGEQFF.

The rearrangement uses TRBV5-6 and TRBJ2-1, with 9 bases identical to TRBD1. The CDR3 spans 12 residues. J gave up 10 bases and V 5 bases, and 4 bases lay outside the gene matches. The V gene's germline CDR1 is SGHDT and CDR2 YYEEEE. The CDR3 region has the DNA TGTGCCAGCAGGGGGGACAGGGTAGAGCAGTTCTTC. It codes for CASRGDRVEQFF. Full variable domain (missing parts from reference TRBV5-6 and TRBJ2-1): DAGVTQSPTHLIKTRGQQVTLRCSPKSGHDTVSWYQQALGQGPQFIFQYYEEEERQRGNFPDRFSGHQFPNYSSELNVNALLLGDSALYLCASRGDRVEQFFGPGTRLTVL.

The rearrangement links TRBV28 to TRBJ2-4, with D maybe TRBD1 (5 bases). CDR3 size: 15 residues. V was cut by 3 bases and J by 0 bases, with 9 bases left in between. Germline values: CDR1 MDHEN, CDR2 SYDVKM. The CDR3 DNA is TGTGCCAGCAGTTTTTCAGGGCTAGCCAAAAACATTCAGTACTTC. Residues: CASSFSGLAKNIQYF.

In its sample, this clone ranks as large. The chain employs TRBV5-3 and TRBJ2-2; possible D gene TRBD2, 5 bases. TRBV5-3 is treated as an ORF (open reading frame) with a function not yet certain. This CDR3 has 14 residues. Trimming removed 4 bases from V and 8 bases from J, with 15 bases in between. The CDR3 region has the DNA TGTGCCAGAAGCCGTCCGGGGTATAGTGGGGAGCTGTTTTTT. The encoded protein is CARSRPGYSGELFF.

The chain joins TRBV5-8 to TRBJ1-3; TRBD1 is a possible D gene (5 bases). The CDR3 runs to 13 residues. Trimming took 0 bases from V and 4 from J, leaving 5 bases between them. Germline-derived CDR1 and CDR2 are SGHTS and YDEGEE. The CDR3 spells CASSLDRGNTIYF. CDR3 coding DNA: TGTGCCAGCAGCTTGGACAGGGGAAACACCATATATTTT.

The V and J genes are TRBV27 and TRBJ1-2; D call uncertain. Trimming removed 6 bases from V and 2 bases from J, with 4 bases in between. Germline loops: CDR1 MNHEY, CDR2 SMNVEV (reference sequence). CDR3 length: 11 amino acids. The CDR3 protein is CASRANYGYTF. CDR3 DNA: TGTGCCAGCAGGGCAAACTATGGCTACACCTTC.

In the case of this clone: At one boundary the junction diverges from the germline segment, which might be a read error. V is TRBV7-7 and J is TRBJ2-7; tentatively, D is TRBD1 (6 bases). This CDR3 is built from 14 residues. CDR1 SSHAT and CDR2 FNYEAQ come from the germline V gene (reference sequence). The CDR3 DNA sequence: TGTGCTAGCAGCTTTATGGACAGTTCCTACGAGCAGTACTTC. It specifies CASSFMDSSYEQYF. Based on the CDR3 plus reference TRBV7-7 and TRBJ2-7, the full variable domain is GAGVSQSPRYKVTKRGQDVTLRCDPISSHATLYWYQQALGQGPEFLTYFNYEAQPDKSGLPSDRFSAERPEGSISTLTIQRTEQRDSAMYRCASSFMDSSYEQYFGPGTRLTVT.

The rearrangement joins TRBV29-1 to TRBJ2-1; possibly TRBD2 for D (5 bases). V was pared by 0 bases and J by 4 bases, with 10 bases between. Germline V gene sequence: CDR1 SQVTM, CDR2 ANQGSEA. This CDR3 spans 14 amino acids. This chain's CDR3 is CSVEEEVRYNEQFF. Here the CDR3 DNA reads TGCAGCGTTGAAGAGGAGGTGCGGTACAATGAGCAGTTCTTC.

This clone was seen a few times. The chain joins TRBV2 to TRBJ1-2; 7 bases are a match to TRBD1. Germline CDR1 is SNHLY and CDR2 is FYNNEI. Trimming removed 7 bases from V and 4 bases from J; junction bases left unmatched: 6. This CDR3 contains 13 residues. Here the CDR3 DNA reads TGTGCCAGCAAAGGGGGCGGCGGCTATGGCTACACCTTC. This sequence encodes CASKGGGGYGYTF.

The V gene is TRBV28, the J gene TRBJ2-7; possibly TRBD2 for D (7 bases). Trimming took 6 bases from V and 2 from J, leaving 17 bases between them. Germline V gene sequence: CDR1 MDHEN, CDR2 SYDVKM. CDR3 size: 15 residues. CDR3 region: CASSGGQEQTYEQYF. The CDR3 coding sequence is TGTGCCAGCAGCGGGGGGCAGGAGCAAACCTACGAGCAGTACTTC.

The table lists this clone with a few counts. The chain has TRBV19 and TRBJ2-7, with TRBD2 identical over 13 bases. V was clipped by 5 bases and J by 2 bases; unmatched bases: 15. The CDR3 has 19 residues. Germline lookup yields CDR1 LNHDA and CDR2 SQIVND (reference sequence). CDR3 residues: CASSSGLAGSPDATYEQYF. The CDR3 DNA is TGTGCCAGTAGTTCGGGACTAGCGGGATCCCCGGATGCAACCTACGAGCAGTACTTC. Supplemented by reference TRBV19 and TRBJ2-7, the full variable domain reads DGGITQSPKYLFRKEGQNVTLSCEQNLNHDAMYWYRQDPGQGLRLIYYSQIVNDFQKGDIAEGYSVSREKKESFPLTVTSAQKNPTAFYLCASSSGLAGSPDATYEQYFGPGTRLTVT.

The chain links TRBV2 to TRBJ2-7, with TRBD2 identical over 7 bases. This CDR3 contains 15 residues. J lost 4 bases, V lost 8 bases, and 14 bases had no gene match. Looked up from germline, CDR1 is SNHLY and CDR2 is FYNNEI. CDR3 in amino acids: CASRASGPGRYEQYF. The CDR3 DNA sequence: TGTGCCAGCCGAGCTAGCGGTCCCGGGAGGTACGAGCAGTACTTC.

This clone has a single count. The rearrangement uses TRBV28 and TRBJ1-1, with TRBD1 matching 8 bases. CDR3 length: 15 residues. Looked up from germline, CDR1 is MDHEN and CDR2 is SYDVKM. V lost 6 bases, J lost 8 bases, and 14 bases stayed unmatched. In DNA form, the CDR3 reads TGTGCCAGCAGCCCCCATCGGACAGGGCGAGGGGAAGCTTTCTTT. This gives the protein CASSPHRTGRGEAFF.

The chain links TRBV5-4 to TRBJ2-7; TRBD1 is a possible D gene (6 bases). The germline gives CDR1 SGHNT, CDR2 YYREEE (reference sequence). This CDR3 has 15 residues. V was pared by 4 bases and J by 0 bases, with 14 bases between. CDR3 in DNA: TGTGCCAGCAGCCGTGACTGGGACACCTCCTACGAGCAGTACTTC. Its protein product is CASSRDWDTSYEQYF.

The chain is built from TRBV7-3 and TRBJ2-1, with 8 bases fitting TRBD1. V shed 5 bases, J shed 10 bases, and the junction held 7 bases outside the gene matches. The CDR3 totals 13 residues. Germline values: CDR1 SGHTA, CDR2 FQGTGA. The DNA of the CDR3 is TGTGCCAGCAGCGCTACCCGGGACAGGGAGCAGTTCTTC. The encoded protein is CASSATRDREQFF.

The sample holds a few counts of this clone. This chain joins TRBV4-3 and TRBJ1-6; D call uncertain. The CDR3 has 17 residues. The V end lost 2 bases, the J end lost 3 bases, and 14 bases lay between the germline ends. CDR1 LGHNA and CDR2 YSLEER come from the germline V gene. This chain's CDR3 is CASSQSSNSLYNSPLHF. CDR3 nucleotide sequence: TGCGCCAGCAGCCAATCGTCTAACTCCCTCTATAATTCACCCCTCCACTTT.